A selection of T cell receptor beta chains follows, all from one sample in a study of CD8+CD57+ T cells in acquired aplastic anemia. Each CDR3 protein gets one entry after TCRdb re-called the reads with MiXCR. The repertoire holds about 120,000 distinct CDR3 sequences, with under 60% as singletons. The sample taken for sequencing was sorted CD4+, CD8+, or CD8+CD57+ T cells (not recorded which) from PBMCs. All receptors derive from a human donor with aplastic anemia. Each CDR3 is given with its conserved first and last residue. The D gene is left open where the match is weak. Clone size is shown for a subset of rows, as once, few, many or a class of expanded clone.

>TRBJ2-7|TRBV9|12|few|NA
CASSVGDTEQYF
TGTGCCAGCAGCGTAGGTGACACCGAGCAGTACTTC
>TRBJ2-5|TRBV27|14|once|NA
CASSFGRGSETQYF
TGTGCCAGCAGTTTCGGCAGGGGCTCTGAGACCCAGTACTTC
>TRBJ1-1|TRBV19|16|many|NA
CASSITGVGSVAEAFF
TGTGCCAGTAGTATAACGGGGGTTGGGTCAGTGGCTGAAGCTTTCTTT
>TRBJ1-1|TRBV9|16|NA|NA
CASSAHPGTDGREAFF
TGTGCCAGCAGCGCCCACCCGGGGACTGACGGGAGAGAAGCTTTCTTT
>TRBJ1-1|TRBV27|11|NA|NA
CASSFGTRAFF
TGTGCCAGCAGTTTCGGGACCAGGGCTTTCTTT
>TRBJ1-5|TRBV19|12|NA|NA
CASSYPSQPQHF
TGTGCCAGTAGCTACCCGAGTCAGCCCCAGCATTTT
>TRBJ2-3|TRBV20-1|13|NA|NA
CSARVGGRDTQYF
TGCAGTGCTAGAGTCGGAGGGAGAGATACGCAGTATTTT
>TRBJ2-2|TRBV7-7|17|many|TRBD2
CASSSKILAGYTGELFF
TGTGCCAGCAGCTCTAAGATCCTAGCGGGCTACACCGGGGAGCTGTTTTTT
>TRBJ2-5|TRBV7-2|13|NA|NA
CASSSRTVETQYF
TGTGCCAGCAGCTCCCGGACAGTTGAGACCCAGTACTTC
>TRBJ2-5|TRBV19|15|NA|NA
CASSMGVGCLETQYF
TGTGCCAGTAGTATGGGGGTTGGGTGTTTGGAGACCCAGTACTTC
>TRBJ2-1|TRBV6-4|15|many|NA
CASSDAQGSSNEQFF
TGTGCCAGCAGTGATGCTCAGGGATCGAGCAATGAGCAGTTCTTC
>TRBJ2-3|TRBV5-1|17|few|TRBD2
CASSLVGLAGGADTQYF
TGCGCCAGCAGCTTGGTGGGGCTAGCGGGAGGGGCAGATACGCAGTATTTT
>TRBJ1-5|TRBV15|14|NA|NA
CATSRDDRNQPQHF
TGTGCCACCAGCAGAGACGACAGAAACCAGCCCCAGCATTTT
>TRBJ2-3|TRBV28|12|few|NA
CASSSATDTQYF
TGTGCCAGCAGTTCTGCGACAGATACGCAGTATTTT
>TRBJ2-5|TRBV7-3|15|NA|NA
CASSLTGTVSETQYF
TGTGCCAGCAGCTTAACGGGGACCGTGTCCGAGACCCAGTACTTC
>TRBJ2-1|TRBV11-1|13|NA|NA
CASSFVSGDEQFF
TGTGCCAGCAGCTTTGTGAGTGGCGATGAGCAGTTCTTC
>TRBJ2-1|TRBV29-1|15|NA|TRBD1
CSVLLPGQGYLRQFF
TGCAGCGTTCTATTACCGGGACAGGGGTATCTGCGGCAGTTCTTC